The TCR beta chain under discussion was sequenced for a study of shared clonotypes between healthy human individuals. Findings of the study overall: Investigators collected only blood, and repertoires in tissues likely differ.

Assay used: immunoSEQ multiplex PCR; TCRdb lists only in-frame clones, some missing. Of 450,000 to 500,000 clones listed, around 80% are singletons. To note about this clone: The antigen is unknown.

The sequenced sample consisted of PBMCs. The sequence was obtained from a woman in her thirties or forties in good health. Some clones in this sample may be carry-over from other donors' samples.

CDR3 DNA: TGTGCCAGCAGCTCATCAGGGGCTATTGCCGGGGAGCTGTTTTTT. Protein: CASSSSGAIAGELFF. The chain uses TRBV5-5 and TRBJ2-2; D is perhaps TRBD1 (6 bases). CDR3 size: 15 residues. Germline CDR1 reads SGHKS; CDR2 reads YYEKEE (reference sequence). V shed 3 bases and J shed 6 bases, with 15 bases lying between them.